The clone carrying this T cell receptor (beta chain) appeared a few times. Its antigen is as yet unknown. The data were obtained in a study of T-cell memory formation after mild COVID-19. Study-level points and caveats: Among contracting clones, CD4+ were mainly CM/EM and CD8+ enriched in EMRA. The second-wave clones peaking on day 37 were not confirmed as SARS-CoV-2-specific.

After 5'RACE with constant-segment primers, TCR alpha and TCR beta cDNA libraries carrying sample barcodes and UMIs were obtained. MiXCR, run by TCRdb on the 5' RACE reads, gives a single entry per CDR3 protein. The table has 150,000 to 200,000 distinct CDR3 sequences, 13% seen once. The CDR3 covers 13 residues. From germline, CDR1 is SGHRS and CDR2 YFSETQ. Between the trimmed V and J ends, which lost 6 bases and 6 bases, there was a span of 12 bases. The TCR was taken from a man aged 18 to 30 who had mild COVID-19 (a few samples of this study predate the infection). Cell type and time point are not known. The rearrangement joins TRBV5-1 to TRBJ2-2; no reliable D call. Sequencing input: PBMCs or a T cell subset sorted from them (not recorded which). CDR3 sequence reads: CASKNSLAGELFF. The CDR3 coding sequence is TGCGCCAGCAAGAACAGTCTTGCCGGGGAGCTGTTTTTT. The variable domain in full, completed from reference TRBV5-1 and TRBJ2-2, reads KAGVTQTPRYLIKTRGQQVTLSCSPISGHRSVSWYQQTPGQGLQFLFEYFSETQRNKGNFPGRFSGRQFSNSRSEMNVSTLELGDSALYLCASKNSLAGELFFGEGSRLTVL.